This record covers a single T cell receptor (beta chain). Its target is unknown. This entry comes from a study of regulatory T cells. Study-level findings and limits: In CD3G-deficient patients, conventional CD4+ T cells were enriched for hydrophobic CDR3 residues at positions 6 and 7. In patients, unique TRB V-J pairs were restricted and V/J usage skewed, especially in Tregs.

Every patient with CD3G deficiency had evidence of autoimmunity. The PCR used 52 TRBV and 13 TRBJ primers. TCRdb's copy holds only in-frame clones and misses some; the assay was immunoSEQ multiplex PCR. The table shows roughly 30,000 clones, with 80% to 95% occurring only once. This CDR3 is built from 19 residues. Trimming removed 5 bases from V and 1 base from J; junction bases left unmatched: 11. The germline V gene has CDR1 SEHNR and CDR2 FQNEAQ (reference sequence). The chain carries TRBV7-9 and TRBJ2-3, with 14 bases identical to TRBD2. The source of this sequence is a person aged 18 to 35 with CD3G deficiency. Material: conventional CD4+ T cells sorted from blood. The CDR3 region is CASSNGGTSGRGGTDTQYF. CDR3 DNA: TGTGCCAGCAGCAACGGAGGGACTAGCGGGAGAGGTGGCACAGATACGCAGTATTTT.